This T cell receptor (beta chain) came from a study of cytomegalovirus exposure and HLA in healthy donors. Overall study results and limits: Altogether, 164 TCR beta chains were recorded as cytomegalovirus-associated. Researchers reported that three CMV-associated chains were confirmed in vitro as CMV antigen-specific. Clusters of TCRs from the first cohort tended to co-occur in the 130 or so validation repertoires (as a later analysis found).

Details on this clone: The antigen remains unidentified.

Method: immunoSEQ multiplex PCR; TCRdb's copy keeps in-frame clones and lacks some. Of 65,000 to 75,000 clones listed, around 96% were seen once; the top ten hold roughly 4.3%. The CDR3 loop spans 12 amino acids. From germline, CDR1 is MNHEY and CDR2 SMNVEV (reference sequence). With 7 bases clipped from V and 3 bases from J, the junction kept 1 base outside the gene matches. The sequence was obtained from a woman under 30 in good health and CMV-seropositive. Sequenced: PBMCs. V gene TRBV27 combines with J gene TRBJ1-2, with 8 positions matching TRBD1. The CDR3 coding sequence is TGTGCCAGCAAGGACAGGGACTATGGCTACACCTTC. This codes for CASKDRDYGYTF.